This entry describes one T cell receptor (beta chain). The PCR contained 60 Vbeta and 13 Jbeta primers. Repertoires were generated with immunoSEQ multiplex PCR, while TCRdb's copy carries only in-frame clones and drops some. The table includes about 170,000 clones, 84% detected once. This sample is drawn from a study of cytomegalovirus exposure and HLA in healthy donors. Germline V gene lookup returns CDR1 SGHKS and CDR2 YYEKEE (reference sequence). The length of the CDR3 is 15 residues. V was cut by 0 bases and J by 3 bases, with 10 bases left in between. The receptor was isolated from a boy aged 2 to 9 in good health and CMV-seronegative. Sequencing was performed on PBMCs. The rearrangement joins TRBV5-5 to TRBJ1-5; D is unresolved. The CDR3 nucleotides read TGTGCCAGCAGCTTGGGGCCAATCGACAATCAGCCCCAGCATTTT. Translated: CASSLGPIDNQPQHF.